These 29 T cell receptor beta chains were sequenced from one sample in a study of cytotoxic CD8 clonotypes in ibrutinib-treated CLL. Method: immunoSEQ multiplex PCR; TCRdb's copy keeps in-frame clones and lacks some. This table holds about 140,000 clones, approximately 80% found once. Sequencing was performed on PBMCs, taken after 36 months of ibrutinib treatment. These receptors all stem from a human donor with chronic lymphocytic leukemia.

This chain connects TRBV30 to TRBJ2-7, with 9 bases that match TRBD1. The V gene end was trimmed by 3 bases and the J gene end by 3 bases; junction bases not matched to a gene: 6. Germline CDR1 reads GTSNPN; CDR2 reads SVGIG (reference sequence). This CDR3 contains 14 residues. CDR3 DNA sequence: TGTGCCTGGAGATCGGGACAGGGTTTCTACGAGCAGTACTTC. Translated, it gives CAWRSGQGFYEQYF.

The V gene is TRBV10-3, the J gene TRBJ1-3, with D uncertain. The ends were cut back, 7 bases at V and 1 base at J, with 14 bases in the middle. This CDR3 comprises 15 residues. The germline CDR1 and CDR2 sequences are ENHRY and SYGVKD. This chain's CDR3 is CAITPDGNSGNTIYF. CDR3 nucleotide sequence: TGTGCCATCACGCCTGACGGCAATTCTGGAAACACCATATATTTT.

The chain recombines TRBV6-5 with TRBJ1-1, with 9 bases that match TRBD1. With V trimmed by 4 bases and J by 11 bases, 5 bases remained unmatched. The CDR3 loop spans 12 amino acids. CDR1 is MNHEY and CDR2 is SVGAGI in the germline V gene. The CDR3 reads CASSFRTGDAFF. CDR3 sequence (DNA): TGTGCCAGCAGTTTCAGGACAGGGGACGCTTTCTTT.

The chain couples TRBV7-9 to TRBJ1-1, with unresolved D. The germline gives CDR1 SEHNR, CDR2 FQNEAQ (reference sequence). The V gene lost 2 bases and the J gene lost 7 bases, with 11 bases spanning the gap. This CDR3 is built from 13 residues. The CDR3 sequence: CASSLYTTIEAFF. CDR3 sequence (DNA): TGTGCCAGCAGCTTATACACGACGATTGAAGCTTTCTTT.

The chain joins TRBV5-4 to TRBJ2-3; TRBD2 aligns across 10 bases. The germline V gene has CDR1 SGHNT and CDR2 YYREEE (reference sequence). After removal of 4 bases from V and 2 bases from J, the junction contained 7 bases not matched to a gene. The CDR3 extends over 16 amino acids. The CDR3 DNA sequence: TGTGCCAGCAGCCCCCGGACTAGCGGCTCCACAGATACGCAGTATTTT. It codes for CASSPRTSGSTDTQYF.

The gene calls are TRBV15 and TRBJ1-2, with a possible D match to TRBD1 (5 bases). Germline assignment: CDR1 LNHNV and CDR2 YYDKDF (reference sequence). V lost 5 bases and J lost 5, with 15 bases in between. The CDR3 runs to 14 residues. This chain's CDR3 is CATSPDGGLYGYTF. The DNA for the CDR3 is TGTGCCACCAGCCCAGATGGGGGTTTGTATGGCTACACCTTC.

The rearrangement links TRBV10-3 to TRBJ1-2; 8 bases are shared with TRBD1. Per germline, CDR1 ENHRY and CDR2 SYGVKD. The CDR3 loop spans 12 amino acids. V trimming: 7 bases; J trimming: 7 bases; junction bases outside the gene matches: 5. In nucleotides, the CDR3 is TGTGCCATCACCCAGGGGGCTGGTGGCTACACCTTC. Its translation: CAITQGAGGYTF.

V is TRBV6-5 and J is TRBJ2-6, with TRBD1 as a possible D gene (5 bases). Trimming removed 10 bases from V and 2 bases from J, with 12 bases in between. Germline CDR1 reads MNHEY; CDR2 reads SVGAGI. The CDR3 loop spans 14 amino acids. CDR3 DNA sequence: TGTGCCACTAACAGGCTGACTGGGGCCAACGTCCTGACTTTC. Protein sequence: CATNRLTGANVLTF.

The chain employs TRBV28 and TRBJ2-3; possible D gene TRBD2, 7 bases. The CDR3 has 15 residues. Germline CDR1 reads MDHEN; CDR2 reads SYDVKM. V lost 4 bases, J lost 3 bases, and 14 bases lay in between. The CDR3 protein is CASSSTAGATDTQYF. In nucleotides, the CDR3 is TGTGCCAGCAGTTCTACCGCGGGGGCAACAGATACGCAGTATTTT.

V usage is TRBV28 and J usage is TRBJ1-5; 8 bases align to TRBD1. The CDR3 loop spans 17 amino acids. Trimming cost V 1 base and J 2 bases; bases outside gene matches: 7. Germline V gene lookup returns CDR1 MDHEN and CDR2 SYDVKM. The DNA of the CDR3 is TGTGCCAGCAGTTTATTAGGGTACAGGGGGGGCAATCAGCCCCAGCATTTT. Translation: CASSLLGYRGGNQPQHF.

This clone was observed once. The chain has TRBV6-1 and TRBJ2-7; D might be TRBD1 (6 bases). This CDR3 is built from 14 residues. V lost 8 bases and J 3 bases, leaving 17 bases between the germline ends. Germline CDR1 is MNHNS and CDR2 is SASEGT. Here the CDR3 DNA reads TGTGCCAGCCTGAGGGGCAGGGGTGGCTACGAGCAGTACTTC. Amino acids: CASLRGRGGYEQYF.

This clone was seen just once. DNA of the CDR3: TGTGCCAGCAGTTTATTCCAGATGAACACTGAAGCTTTCTTT. Protein product: CASSLFQMNTEAFF. V is TRBV28 and J is TRBJ1-1; D gene uncertain. This CDR3 comprises 14 residues. CDR1 and CDR2 (germline): MDHEN, SYDVKM. Trimming removed 1 base at V and 0 bases at J, with 6 bases between. The variable domain in full, completed from reference TRBV28 and TRBJ1-1, reads DVKVTQSSRYLVKRTGEKVFLECVQDMDHENMFWYRQDPGLGLRLIYFSYDVKMKEKGDIPEGYSVSREKKERFSLILESASTNQTSMYLCASSLFQMNTEAFFGQGTRLTVV.

The genes are TRBV5-1 and TRBJ2-5; no clear D. Trimming stripped 0 bases from V and 1 base from J, with 4 bases between. The germline CDR1 and CDR2 sequences are SGHRS and YFSETQ. The CDR3 totals 13 residues. CDR3: CASSLDSQETQYF. CDR3 coding DNA: TGCGCCAGCAGCTTGGACAGCCAAGAGACCCAGTACTTC.

The chain uses TRBV6-5 and TRBJ2-3, with a possible D match to TRBD1 (6 bases). The CDR3 loop spans 12 amino acids. CDR1 and CDR2 (germline): MNHEY, SVGAGI. Trimming cost V 5 bases and J 7 bases, with 10 bases left between them. The CDR3 protein is CASSRGGHTQYF. The CDR3 DNA follows: TGTGCCAGCAGTAGAGGGGGTCATACGCAGTATTTT.

This sequence joins TRBV28 and TRBJ1-5, with 8 bases matching TRBD1. The V segment lost 9 bases and the J segment 6 bases; nucleotides outside the gene matches: 10. The CDR3 consists of 14 residues. Germline V gene data show CDR1 as MDHEN and CDR2 as SYDVKM. The CDR3 loop is CARSPGGSGQPQHF. The CDR3, as DNA: TGTGCCAGGTCGCCAGGGGGCTCTGGTCAGCCCCAGCATTTT.

V usage is TRBV21-1 and J usage is TRBJ1-2; TRBD1 is taken as the D call from the table, unchecked against the DNA. TRBV21-1 is reported as a pseudogene. The CDR3 length is 20 residues. As DNA, the CDR3 is TGTGCCAGCAGCAAAGGGACAGGGGGTCAGATCGGTCTAGCTAACTATGGCTACACCTTC. Translation: CASSKGTGGQIGLANYGYTF.

V is TRBV7-8 and J is TRBJ1-4; 10 nucleotides match TRBD1. Germline CDR1 SGHVS, CDR2 FQNEAQ. After removal of 1 base from V and 8 bases from J, the junction contained 4 bases not matched to a gene. This CDR3 is 15 amino acids long. The CDR3, as DNA: TGTGCCAGCAGCTTAGGCGGGACAGGGGAAGAAAAACTGTTTTTT. Amino acid sequence: CASSLGGTGEEKLFF.

This clone was seen a few times. This chain uses TRBV6-5 with TRBJ2-7; 9 nucleotides align to TRBD1. Germline loops: CDR1 MNHEY, CDR2 SVGAGI. The CDR3 consists of 13 residues. The V and J ends lost 6 bases and 3 bases, in that order; junction bases with no gene match: 3. The CDR3 spells CASRTGQGYEQYF. CDR3 nucleotides: TGTGCCAGCAGAACGGGACAGGGCTACGAGCAGTACTTC.

CDR3 protein: CASSARYVGNSPLHF. The CDR3, as DNA: TGTGCCAGCAGTGCCCGGTATGTAGGTAATTCACCCCTCCACTTT. V gene TRBV28 combines with J gene TRBJ1-6; D gene ambiguous. The V gene's germline CDR1 is MDHEN and CDR2 SYDVKM. V was clipped by 5 bases and J by 6 bases, with 14 bases between them. The CDR3 length is 15 residues.

The chain has TRBV7-9 and TRBJ1-1, with D unresolved. There are 16 residues in the CDR3. Trimming stripped 5 bases from V and 0 bases from J, with 16 bases between. Germline CDR1 is SEHNR and CDR2 is FQNEAQ (reference sequence). The CDR3 reads CASSPLGLAMNTEAFF. Here the CDR3 DNA reads TGTGCCAGCAGCCCGTTAGGACTTGCTATGAACACTGAAGCTTTCTTT.

This sequence joins TRBV2 and TRBJ1-3, with 9 bases lining up with TRBD1. CDR1 is SNHLY and CDR2 is FYNNEI in the germline V gene. V shed 10 bases and J 3 bases; nucleotides not matched to a gene: 1. The CDR3 has 12 amino acids. This CDR3 is CAKDRGGNTIYF. In DNA, the CDR3 is TGTGCCAAGGACAGGGGTGGAAACACCATATATTTT.

The chain uses TRBV2 and TRBJ1-3, with no clear D. Trimming removed 6 bases from V and 7 bases from J, with 7 bases in between. This CDR3 is 11 amino acids long. Germline V gene sequence: CDR1 SNHLY, CDR2 FYNNEI. CDR3 coding DNA: TGTGCCAGCAGACCAACCAACACCATATATTTT. This codes for CASRPTNTIYF.

The rearrangement links TRBV5-4 to TRBJ2-2; either TRBD1 or TRBD2 may supply D (5 bases each). This CDR3 region has 15 residues. Germline V CDR1 and CDR2: SGHNT, YYREEE (reference sequence). Trimming shortened V by 3 bases and J by 0 bases, and 9 bases separated the two germline ends. The CDR3 is CASSSGTANTGELFF. For the CDR3, the DNA is TGTGCCAGCAGCTCCGGGACGGCGAACACCGGGGAGCTGTTTTTT.

The V call is TRBV28, the J call TRBJ1-6; 9 bases line up with TRBD1. The CDR3 spans 13 residues. Germline values: CDR1 MDHEN, CDR2 SYDVKM. V was clipped by 8 bases and J by 8 bases; unmatched bases: 4. Here the CDR3 reads CASGRQGDSPLHF. The CDR3 nucleotides read TGTGCCAGCGGACGACAGGGGGATTCACCCCTCCACTTT.

The chain recombines TRBV30 with TRBJ1-1; D is undetermined. V lost 0 bases, J lost 0 bases, and 5 bases lay in between. CDR1 and CDR2 (germline): GTSNPN, SVGIG (reference sequence). This CDR3 region has 13 residues. Here the CDR3 DNA reads TGTGCCTGGAGTGTTGATGTGAACACTGAAGCTTTCTTT. Its translation: CAWSVDVNTEAFF.

V and J are TRBV5-8 and TRBJ1-5; no clear D gene. Germline V CDR1 and CDR2: SGHTS, YDEGEE. Trimming removed 1 base at V and 0 bases at J, with 17 bases between. This CDR3 is 18 amino acids long. The chain's CDR3 is CASSLMQPWEYSNQPQHF. The DNA of the CDR3 is TGTGCCAGCAGCTTGATGCAGCCTTGGGAATATAGCAATCAGCCCCAGCATTTT.

The chain joins TRBV4-2 to TRBJ2-3, with TRBD2 matching over 7 bases. CDR1 and CDR2 from the germline V gene are LGHNA and YNFKEQ. This CDR3 has 15 amino acids. The trim removed 1 base at V and 2 bases at J, leaving 3 bases unmatched. CDR3 nucleotides: TGTGCCAGCAGCCAAGGGGACTATAACACAGATACGCAGTATTTT. Its translation is CASSQGDYNTDTQYF.

The chain is built from TRBV6-5 and TRBJ2-4; D call uncertain. There are 15 residues in the CDR3. The V end was cut by 3 bases, the J end by 0 bases, with 9 bases between. From germline, CDR1 is MNHEY and CDR2 SVGAGI. DNA of the CDR3: TGTGCCAGCAGTTATTCGACCCTAGCCAAAAACATTCAGTACTTC. Its protein is CASSYSTLAKNIQYF.

V and J are TRBV28 and TRBJ2-1; 13 nucleotides agree with TRBD2. This CDR3 comprises 18 residues. V lost 3 bases and J lost 6; bases outside the gene matches: 11. Per the germline V gene, CDR1 is MDHEN and CDR2 is SYDVKM. CDR3 coding DNA: TGTGCCAGCAGTTTGTTGGGGACTAGCGGGGTTAAGGGCAATGAGCAGTTCTTC. Translated: CASSLLGTSGVKGNEQFF. The variable domain in full, with the rest retrieved from reference TRBV28 and TRBJ2-1, is DVKVTQSSRYLVKRTGEKVFLECVQDMDHENMFWYRQDPGLGLRLIYFSYDVKMKEKGDIPEGYSVSREKKERFSLILESASTNQTSMYLCASSLLGTSGVKGNEQFFGPGTRLTVL.